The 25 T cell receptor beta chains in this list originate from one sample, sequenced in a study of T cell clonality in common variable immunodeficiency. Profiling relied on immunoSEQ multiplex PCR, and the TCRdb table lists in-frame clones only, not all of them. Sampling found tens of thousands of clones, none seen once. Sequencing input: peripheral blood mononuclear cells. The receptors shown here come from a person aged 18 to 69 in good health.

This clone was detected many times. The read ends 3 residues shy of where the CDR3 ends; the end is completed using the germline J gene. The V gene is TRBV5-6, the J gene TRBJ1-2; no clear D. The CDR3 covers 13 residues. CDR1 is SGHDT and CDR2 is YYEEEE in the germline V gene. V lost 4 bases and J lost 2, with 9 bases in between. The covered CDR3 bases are TGTGCCAGCAGCCCAACAGAGAACTATGGC. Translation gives CASSPTENYG. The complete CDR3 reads CASSPTENYGYTF.

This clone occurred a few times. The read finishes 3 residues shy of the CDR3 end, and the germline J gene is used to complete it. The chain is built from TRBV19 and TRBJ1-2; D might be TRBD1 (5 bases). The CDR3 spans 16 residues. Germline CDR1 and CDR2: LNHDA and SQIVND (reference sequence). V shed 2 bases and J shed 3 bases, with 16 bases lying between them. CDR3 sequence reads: CASSIQGLSRDYGYTF. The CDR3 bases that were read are TGTGCCAGTAGTATACAGGGTTTAAGCCGGGACTATGGC.

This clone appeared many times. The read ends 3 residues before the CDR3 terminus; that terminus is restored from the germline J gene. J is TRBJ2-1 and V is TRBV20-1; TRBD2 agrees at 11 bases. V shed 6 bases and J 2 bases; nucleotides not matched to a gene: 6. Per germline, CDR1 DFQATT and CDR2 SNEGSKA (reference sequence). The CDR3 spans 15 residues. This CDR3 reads CSARLAGRTYNEQFF. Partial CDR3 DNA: TGCAGTGCCAGACTAGCGGGGCGGACCTACAATGAG.

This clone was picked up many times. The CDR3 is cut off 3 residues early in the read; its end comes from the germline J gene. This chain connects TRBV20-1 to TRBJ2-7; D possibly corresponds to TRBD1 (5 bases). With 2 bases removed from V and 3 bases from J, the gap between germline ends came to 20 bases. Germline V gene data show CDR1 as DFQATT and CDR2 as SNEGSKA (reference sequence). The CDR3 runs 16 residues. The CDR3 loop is CSARPRTPRDHYEQYF. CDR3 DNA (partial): TGCAGTGCTAGACCGCGGACACCTAGGGATCACTACGAG.

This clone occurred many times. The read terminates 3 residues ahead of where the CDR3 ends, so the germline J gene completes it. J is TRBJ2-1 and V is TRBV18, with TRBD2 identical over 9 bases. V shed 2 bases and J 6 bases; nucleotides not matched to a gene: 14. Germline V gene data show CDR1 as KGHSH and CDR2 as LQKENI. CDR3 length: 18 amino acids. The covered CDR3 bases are TGTGCCAGCTCACCATGGCTGGGTGGGCTAGCGGGGTCCAATGAG. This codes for CASSPWLGGLAGSNE. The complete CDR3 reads CASSPWLGGLAGSNEQFF.

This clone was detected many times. The part of the CDR3 DNA that was read is TGCAGTGCTAGAGAACGGGGGGGCACTGAA. It is translated as CSARERGGTE. Given in full, the CDR3 is CSARERGGTEAFF. The chain is built from TRBV20-1 and TRBJ1-1; possible D gene TRBD1, 5 bases. The sequenced fragment ends 3 residues before the CDR3 boundary, so the rest is inferred from the germline J gene. The CDR3 spans 13 residues. Trimming removed 0 bases at V and 4 bases at J, with 9 bases between. The germline V gene encodes CDR1 DFQATT and CDR2 SNEGSKA (reference sequence).

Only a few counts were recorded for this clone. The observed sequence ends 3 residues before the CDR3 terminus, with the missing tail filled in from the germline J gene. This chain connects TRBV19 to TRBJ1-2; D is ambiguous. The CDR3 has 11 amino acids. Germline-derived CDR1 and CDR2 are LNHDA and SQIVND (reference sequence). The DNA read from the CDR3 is TGTGCCAGCAAGTGGACGGGGGGC. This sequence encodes CASKWTGG. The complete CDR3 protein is CASKWTGGYTF.

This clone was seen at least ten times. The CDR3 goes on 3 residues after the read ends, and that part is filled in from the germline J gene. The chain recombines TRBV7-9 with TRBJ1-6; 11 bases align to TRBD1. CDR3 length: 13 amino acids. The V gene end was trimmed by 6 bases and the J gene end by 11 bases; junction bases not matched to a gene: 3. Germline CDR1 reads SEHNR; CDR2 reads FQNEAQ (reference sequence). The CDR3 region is CASRGQGGTPLHF. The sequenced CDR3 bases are TGTGCCAGCAGGGGACAGGGGGGAACACCC.

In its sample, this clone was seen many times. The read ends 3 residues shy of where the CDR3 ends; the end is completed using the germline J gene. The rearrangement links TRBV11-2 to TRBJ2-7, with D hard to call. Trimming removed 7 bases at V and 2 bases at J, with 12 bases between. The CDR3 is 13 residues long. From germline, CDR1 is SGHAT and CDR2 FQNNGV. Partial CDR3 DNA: TGTGCCAGCACCTCCAGGCAGCCCTACGAG. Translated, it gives CASTSRQPYE. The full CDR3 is CASTSRQPYEQYF.

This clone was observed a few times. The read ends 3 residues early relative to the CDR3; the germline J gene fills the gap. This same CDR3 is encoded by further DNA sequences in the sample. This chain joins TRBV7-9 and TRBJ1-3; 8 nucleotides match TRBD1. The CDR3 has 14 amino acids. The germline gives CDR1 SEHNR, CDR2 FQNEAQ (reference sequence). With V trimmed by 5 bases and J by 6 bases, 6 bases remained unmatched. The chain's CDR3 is CASSPTGVLNTIYF. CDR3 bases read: TGTGCCAGCAGCCCGACAGGGGTTCTAAACACC.

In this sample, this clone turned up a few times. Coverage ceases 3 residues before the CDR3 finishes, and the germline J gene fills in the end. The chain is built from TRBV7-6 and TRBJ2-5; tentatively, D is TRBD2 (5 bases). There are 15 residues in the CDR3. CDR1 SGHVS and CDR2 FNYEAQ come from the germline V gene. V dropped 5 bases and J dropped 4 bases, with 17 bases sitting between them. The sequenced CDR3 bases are TGTGCCAGCAGCCTCCTCCCGGGGTCTGGAGAGACC. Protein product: CASSLLPGSGET. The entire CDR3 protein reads CASSLLPGSGETQYF. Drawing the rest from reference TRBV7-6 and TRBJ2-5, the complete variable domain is GAGVSQSPRYKVTKRGQDVALRCDPISGHVSLYWYRQALGQGPEFLTYFNYEAQQDKSGLPNDRFSAERPEGSISTLTIQRTEQRDSAMYRCASSLLPGSGETQYFGPGTRLLVL.

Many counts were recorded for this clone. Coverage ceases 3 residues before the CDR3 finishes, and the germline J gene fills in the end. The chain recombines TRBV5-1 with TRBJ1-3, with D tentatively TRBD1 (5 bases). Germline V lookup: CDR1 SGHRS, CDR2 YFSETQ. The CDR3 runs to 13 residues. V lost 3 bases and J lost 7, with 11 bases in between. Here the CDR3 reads CASSSGTWNTIYF. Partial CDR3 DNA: TGCGCCAGCAGCTCGGGGACTTGGAACACC.

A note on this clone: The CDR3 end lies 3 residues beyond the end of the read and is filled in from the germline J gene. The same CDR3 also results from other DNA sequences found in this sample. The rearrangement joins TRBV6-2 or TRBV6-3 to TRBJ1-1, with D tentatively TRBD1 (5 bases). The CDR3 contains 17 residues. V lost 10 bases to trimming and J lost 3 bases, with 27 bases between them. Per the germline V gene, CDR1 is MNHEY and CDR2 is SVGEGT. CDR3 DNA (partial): TGTGCCACCAGGGATAGGGGAGGGCAACTTCGGGACACTGAA. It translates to CATRDRGGQLRDTE. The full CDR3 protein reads CATRDRGGQLRDTEAFF.

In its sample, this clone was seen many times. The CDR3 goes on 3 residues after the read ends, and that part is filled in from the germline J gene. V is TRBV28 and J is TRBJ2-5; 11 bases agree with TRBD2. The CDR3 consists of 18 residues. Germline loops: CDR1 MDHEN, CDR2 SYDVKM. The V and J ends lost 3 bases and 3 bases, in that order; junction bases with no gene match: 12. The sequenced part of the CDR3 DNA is TGTGCCAGCAGTTTGAGGGTAGCGGGGGGGGTTCTAAAAGAGACC. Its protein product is CASSLRVAGGVLKET. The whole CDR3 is CASSLRVAGGVLKETQYF.

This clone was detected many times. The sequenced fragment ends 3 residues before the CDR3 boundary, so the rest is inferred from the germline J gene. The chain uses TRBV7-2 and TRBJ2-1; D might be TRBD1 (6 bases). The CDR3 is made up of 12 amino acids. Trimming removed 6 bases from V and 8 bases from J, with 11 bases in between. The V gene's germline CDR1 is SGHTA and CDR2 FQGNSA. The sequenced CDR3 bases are TGTGCCAGCAGGCTACAGGGATATGAG. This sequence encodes CASRLQGYE. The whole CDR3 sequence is CASRLQGYEQFF. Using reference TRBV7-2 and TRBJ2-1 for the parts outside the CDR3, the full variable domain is GAGVSQSPSNKVTEKGKDVELRCDPISGHTALYWYRQSLGQGLEFLIYFQGNSAPDKSGLPSDRFSAERTGGSVSTLTIQRTQQEDSAVYLCASRLQGYEQFFGPGTRLTVL.

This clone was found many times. The CDR3 DNA, read in part, is TGTGCCAGCAGCCTACGATTGTACCAAGAGACC. Protein: CASSLRLYQET. The full-length CDR3 reads as CASSLRLYQETQYF. The rearrangement uses TRBV7-2 and TRBJ2-5; D is unclear. The read stops 3 residues short of the end of the CDR3; the missing end is completed from the germline J gene. Trimming removed 5 bases at V and 0 bases at J, with 10 bases between. Germline lookup yields CDR1 SGHTA and CDR2 FQGNSA. The CDR3 extends over 14 amino acids. The whole variable domain, filled in from reference TRBV7-2 and TRBJ2-5, reads GAGVSQSPSNKVTEKGKDVELRCDPISGHTALYWYRQSLGQGLEFLIYFQGNSAPDKSGLPSDRFSAERTGGSVSTLTIQRTQQEDSAVYLCASSLRLYQETQYFGPGTRLLVL.

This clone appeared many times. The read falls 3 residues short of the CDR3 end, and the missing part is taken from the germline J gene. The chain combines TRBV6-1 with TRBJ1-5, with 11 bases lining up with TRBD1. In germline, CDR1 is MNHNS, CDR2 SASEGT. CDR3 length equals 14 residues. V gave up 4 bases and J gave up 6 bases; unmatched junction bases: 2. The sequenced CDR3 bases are TGTGCCAGCAGTGGGACAGGGGGCATTCAGCCC. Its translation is CASSGTGGIQP. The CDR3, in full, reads CASSGTGGIQPQHF.

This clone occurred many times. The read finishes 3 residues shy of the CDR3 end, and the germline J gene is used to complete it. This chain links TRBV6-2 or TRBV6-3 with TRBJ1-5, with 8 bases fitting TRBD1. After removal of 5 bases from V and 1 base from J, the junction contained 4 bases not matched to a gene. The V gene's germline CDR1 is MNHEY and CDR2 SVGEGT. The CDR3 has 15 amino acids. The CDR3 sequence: CASSPGQGSNQPQHF. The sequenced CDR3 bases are TGTGCCAGCAGTCCCGGACAGGGAAGCAATCAGCCC.

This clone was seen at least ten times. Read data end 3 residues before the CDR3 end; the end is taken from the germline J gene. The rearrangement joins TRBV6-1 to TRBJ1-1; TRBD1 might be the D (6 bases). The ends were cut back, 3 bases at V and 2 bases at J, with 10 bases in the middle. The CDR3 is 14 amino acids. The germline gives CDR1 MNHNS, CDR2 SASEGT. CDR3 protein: CASSDRQANTEAFF. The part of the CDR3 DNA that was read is TGTGCCAGCAGTGATCGACAGGCTAACACTGAA.

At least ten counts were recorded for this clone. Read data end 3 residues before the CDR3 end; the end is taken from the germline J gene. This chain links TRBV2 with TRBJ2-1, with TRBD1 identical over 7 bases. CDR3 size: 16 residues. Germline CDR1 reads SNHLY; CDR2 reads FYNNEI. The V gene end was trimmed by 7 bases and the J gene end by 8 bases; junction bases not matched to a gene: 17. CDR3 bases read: TGTGCCAGCAATCATGACGGGACAGCTTCATCCGATGAG. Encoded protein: CASNHDGTASSDE. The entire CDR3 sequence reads CASNHDGTASSDEQFF.

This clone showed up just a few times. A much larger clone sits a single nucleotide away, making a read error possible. The part of the CDR3 DNA that was read is TGTGCCAGCAGTGAAAGGGGGGGTTTCAATTCACCA. Translating it yields CASSERGGFNSP. The full CDR3 sequence reads CASSERGGFNSPLFF. The chain employs TRBV6-1 and TRBJ1-4; possibly TRBD1 for D (6 bases). The read is 3 residues too short to cover the CDR3 end, so that end is filled in from the germline J gene. This CDR3 spans 15 amino acids. CDR1 is MNHNS and CDR2 is SASEGT in the germline V gene.

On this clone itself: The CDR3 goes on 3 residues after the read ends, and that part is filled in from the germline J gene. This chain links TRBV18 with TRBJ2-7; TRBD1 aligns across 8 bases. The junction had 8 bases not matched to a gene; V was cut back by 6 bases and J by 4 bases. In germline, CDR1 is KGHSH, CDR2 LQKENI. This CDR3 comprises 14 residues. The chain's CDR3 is CASSQDRGPYEQYF. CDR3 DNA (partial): TGTGCCAGCTCGCAAGACAGGGGCCCTTACGAG.

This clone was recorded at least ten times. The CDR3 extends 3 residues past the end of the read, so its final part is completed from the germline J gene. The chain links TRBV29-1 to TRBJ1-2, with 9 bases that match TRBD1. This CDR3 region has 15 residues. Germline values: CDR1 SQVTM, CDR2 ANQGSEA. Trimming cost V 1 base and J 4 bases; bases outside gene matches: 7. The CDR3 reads CSVEGFGGQGYGYTF. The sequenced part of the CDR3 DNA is TGCAGCGTTGAAGGGTTTGGGGGACAGGGCTATGGC.

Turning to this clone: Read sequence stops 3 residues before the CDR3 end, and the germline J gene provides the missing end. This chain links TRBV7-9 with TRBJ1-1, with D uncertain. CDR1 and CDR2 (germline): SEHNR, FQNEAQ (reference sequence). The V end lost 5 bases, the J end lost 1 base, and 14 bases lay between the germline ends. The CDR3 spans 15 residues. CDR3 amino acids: CASSLGRQKNTEAFF. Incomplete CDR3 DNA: TGTGCCAGCAGCCTTGGAAGACAAAAGAACACTGAA.

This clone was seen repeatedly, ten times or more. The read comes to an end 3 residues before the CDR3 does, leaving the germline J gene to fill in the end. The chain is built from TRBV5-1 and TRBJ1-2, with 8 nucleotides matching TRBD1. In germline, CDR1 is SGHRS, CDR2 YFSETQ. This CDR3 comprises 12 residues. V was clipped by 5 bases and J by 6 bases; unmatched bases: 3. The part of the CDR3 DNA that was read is TGCGCCAGCAGTCCGGACAGGGATGGC. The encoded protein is CASSPDRDG. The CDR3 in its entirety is CASSPDRDGYTF.